Listed below are T cell receptor beta chains from one sample, sequenced in a study of T cells after yellow fever vaccination. From the 5' RACE reads, TCRdb called clonotypes with MiXCR, one entry per CDR3 protein. The table has 150,000 or so distinct CDR3 sequences, less than 9% seen once. Here the sequenced sample was CD4+ T cells sorted from PBMCs, taken about 5 days after the first yellow fever vaccination. The source is a man younger than 35 who received the YFV17D yellow fever vaccine. The CDR3 runs from the conserved cysteine through the conserved F or W. The D gene is left open where the match is weak. Expanded clones get a size class; other rows say once, few or many, or leave the size out.

j_call: TRBJ1-1; d_call: NA; clone_size: NA; v_call: TRBV19; cdr3_nt: TGTGCCAGTAGGCCGGAGGCTGGGGAATCTTTCTTT; cdr3_aa: CASRPEAGESFF
j_call: TRBJ2-1; d_call: NA; clone_size: many; v_call: TRBV5-1; cdr3_nt: TGCGCCAGCAGCTCCGAGGGGAATGAGCAGTTCTTC; cdr3_aa: CASSSEGNEQFF
j_call: TRBJ2-7; d_call: NA; clone_size: many; v_call: TRBV5-1; cdr3_nt: TGCGCCAGCAGCTTGTGGGGCAGCCCCTACGAGCAGTACTTC; cdr3_aa: CASSLWGSPYEQYF
j_call: TRBJ2-5; d_call: NA; clone_size: many; v_call: TRBV6-1; cdr3_nt: TGTGCCAGCAGTGCCTCCGGGGGCTTAGAGACCCAGTACTTC; cdr3_aa: CASSASGGLETQYF
j_call: TRBJ1-2; d_call: TRBD1; clone_size: many; v_call: TRBV5-1; cdr3_nt: TGCGCCAGCAGCAGGGTCCCTGTTCGACAGGGATCCTATGGCTACACCTTC; cdr3_aa: CASSRVPVRQGSYGYTF
j_call: TRBJ1-1; d_call: NA; clone_size: NA; v_call: TRBV6-1; cdr3_nt: TGTGCCAGCAGGGACCCGGGGGTGACCGTGAACACTGAAGCTTTCTTT; cdr3_aa: CASRDPGVTVNTEAFF
j_call: TRBJ1-5; d_call: TRBD1; clone_size: many; v_call: TRBV5-1; cdr3_nt: TGCGCCAGCAGCCCCGAGGGACAGAATCAGCCCCAGCATTTT; cdr3_aa: CASSPEGQNQPQHF
j_call: TRBJ1-5; d_call: NA; clone_size: few; v_call: TRBV20-1; cdr3_nt: TGCAGTGCTAGAGGTTTTACAGGCCCGAATCAGCCCCAGCATTTT; cdr3_aa: CSARGFTGPNQPQHF
j_call: TRBJ2-3; d_call: NA; clone_size: few; v_call: TRBV4-3; cdr3_nt: TGCGCCAGCAGCCAAGAAAACAGGGTCAACACAGATACGCAGTATTTT; cdr3_aa: CASSQENRVNTDTQYF
j_call: TRBJ2-5; d_call: NA; clone_size: many; v_call: TRBV28; cdr3_nt: TGTGCCAGCAGTAGCGGGGACATAAAGGAGACCCAGTACTTC; cdr3_aa: CASSSGDIKETQYF
j_call: TRBJ2-1; d_call: NA; clone_size: NA; v_call: TRBV23-1; cdr3_nt: TGCGCCAGCAGTCAATCAGGGAGGAATGAGCAGTTCTTC; cdr3_aa: CASSQSGRNEQFF
j_call: TRBJ2-7; d_call: TRBD2; clone_size: NA; v_call: TRBV5-1; cdr3_nt: TGCGCCAGCAGCTCAACTAGCGGGGGAGTTTCCTACGAGCAGTACTTC; cdr3_aa: CASSSTSGGVSYEQYF
j_call: TRBJ2-5; d_call: TRBD1; clone_size: many; v_call: TRBV9; cdr3_nt: TGTGCCAGCAGCGTCCGGGACAGGGGGTCGGAGACCCAGTACTTC; cdr3_aa: CASSVRDRGSETQYF
j_call: TRBJ1-1; d_call: TRBD1; clone_size: few; v_call: TRBV7-9; cdr3_nt: TGTGCCAGCAGCTCACGGACAGGGGCGGACACTGAAGCTTTCTTT; cdr3_aa: CASSSRTGADTEAFF
j_call: TRBJ1-1; d_call: NA; clone_size: NA; v_call: TRBV12-5; cdr3_nt: TGTGCTAGTGGTTTTTCCCGGACCCGGAACACTGAAGCTTTCTTT; cdr3_aa: CASGFSRTRNTEAFF
j_call: TRBJ2-5; d_call: NA; clone_size: many; v_call: TRBV7-3; cdr3_nt: TGTGCCAGCAGCTTAAAGGGGGGCCGATGGGAGACCCAGTACTTC; cdr3_aa: CASSLKGGRWETQYF
j_call: TRBJ2-3; d_call: NA; clone_size: many; v_call: TRBV7-8; cdr3_nt: TGTGCCAGCAGCTCTCACCGAACCCCATCCACAGATACGCAGTATTTT; cdr3_aa: CASSSHRTPSTDTQYF
j_call: TRBJ2-5; d_call: NA; clone_size: many; v_call: TRBV5-1; cdr3_nt: TGCGCCAGCCAGCGCGACAGGACCCAAGAGACCCAGTACTTC; cdr3_aa: CASQRDRTQETQYF
j_call: TRBJ1-5; d_call: NA; clone_size: many; v_call: TRBV4-1; cdr3_nt: TGCGCCAGCAGCGGGGGGGGATGGGGCAATCAGCCCCAGCATTTT; cdr3_aa: CASSGGGWGNQPQHF
j_call: TRBJ2-4; d_call: NA; clone_size: NA; v_call: TRBV6-1; cdr3_nt: TGTGCCAGCAGTGACGGCCGTCTGAACATTCAGTACTTC; cdr3_aa: CASSDGRLNIQYF
j_call: TRBJ1-4; d_call: NA; clone_size: many; v_call: TRBV20-1; cdr3_nt: TGCAGTGCTAGAGATCCCAGGGTCGAAGAAAAACTGTTTTTT; cdr3_aa: CSARDPRVEEKLFF
j_call: TRBJ2-1; d_call: TRBD2; clone_size: NA; v_call: TRBV7-2; cdr3_nt: TGTGCCAGCAGCCTTGGACTAGTCGGTGAGCAGTTCTTC; cdr3_aa: CASSLGLVGEQFF
j_call: TRBJ1-2; d_call: NA; clone_size: few; v_call: TRBV29-1; cdr3_nt: TGCAGCGTTCCAGGGTCTAACTATGGCTACACCTTC; cdr3_aa: CSVPGSNYGYTF
j_call: TRBJ2-1; d_call: NA; clone_size: NA; v_call: TRBV4-3; cdr3_nt: TGCGCCAGCAGCCAGATCGGGACCCACGTAGGGAATGAGCAGTTCTTC; cdr3_aa: CASSQIGTHVGNEQFF
j_call: TRBJ1-6; d_call: NA; clone_size: NA; v_call: TRBV20-1; cdr3_nt: TGCAGTGCTAGAGATCGGACCAAAGGGAATTCACCCCTCCACTTT; cdr3_aa: CSARDRTKGNSPLHF
j_call: TRBJ2-3; d_call: TRBD2; clone_size: many; v_call: TRBV27; cdr3_nt: TGTGCCAGCTGCCCGGGGGGGACAGATACGCAGTATTTT; cdr3_aa: CASCPGGTDTQYF
j_call: TRBJ2-3; d_call: TRBD2; clone_size: many; v_call: TRBV4-3; cdr3_nt: TGCGCCAGCAGACTAGCGGGGGGGAGGGGTACGCAGTATTTT; cdr3_aa: CASRLAGGRGTQYF
j_call: TRBJ1-5; d_call: NA; clone_size: many; v_call: TRBV6-5; cdr3_nt: TGTGCCAGCAGTTACTCGCCGCAGGGCGGCAATCAGCCCCAGCATTTT; cdr3_aa: CASSYSPQGGNQPQHF
j_call: TRBJ2-2; d_call: NA; clone_size: NA; v_call: TRBV3-1; cdr3_nt: TGTGCCATCAGTAAGGCCGGAACAGATACCTTAGTCACCGGGGAGCTGTTTTTT; cdr3_aa: CAISKAGTDTLVTGELFF
j_call: TRBJ1-5; d_call: NA; clone_size: NA; v_call: TRBV4-2; cdr3_nt: TGTGCCAGCAGCCCGGGACCACCCGGGGGCAATCAGCCCCAGCATTTT; cdr3_aa: CASSPGPPGGNQPQHF
j_call: TRBJ2-5; d_call: NA; clone_size: few; v_call: TRBV9; cdr3_nt: TGTGCCAGCAGCCCTCCCCCGGGGAGCGAGACCCAGTACTTC; cdr3_aa: CASSPPPGSETQYF
j_call: TRBJ2-5; d_call: TRBD1; clone_size: NA; v_call: TRBV10-1; cdr3_nt: TGCGCCAGCAGCTCGGGACAGTTAGGGACCCAGTACTTC; cdr3_aa: CASSSGQLGTQYF
j_call: TRBJ2-7; d_call: TRBD2; clone_size: many; v_call: TRBV10-3; cdr3_nt: TGTGCCATCAGTGAAGGGCTAGCGGGACCACTAGGCGAGCAGTACTTC; cdr3_aa: CAISEGLAGPLGEQYF
j_call: TRBJ1-2; d_call: TRBD1; clone_size: few; v_call: TRBV7-2; cdr3_nt: TGTGCCAGCAGCGCCGACAGGGGAGGCGGCTACACCTTC; cdr3_aa: CASSADRGGGYTF
j_call: TRBJ2-1; d_call: TRBD2; clone_size: NA; v_call: TRBV6-2/TRBV6-3; cdr3_nt: TGTGCCAGCAGTTCAAGCGGGGGGAAGCAGTTCTTC; cdr3_aa: CASSSSGGKQFF
j_call: TRBJ2-7; d_call: NA; clone_size: few; v_call: TRBV20-1; cdr3_nt: TGCAGTGCTAGGGGGGGGGCTAGCGACCCCTACGAGCAGTACTTC; cdr3_aa: CSARGGASDPYEQYF
j_call: TRBJ2-3; d_call: TRBD2; clone_size: many; v_call: TRBV5-1; cdr3_nt: TGCGCCAGCAGCAGGACTAGCGGGGGGGACAATCCAGATACGCAGTATTTT; cdr3_aa: CASSRTSGGDNPDTQYF
j_call: TRBJ2-5; d_call: TRBD2; clone_size: NA; v_call: TRBV7-2; cdr3_nt: TGTGCCAGCAGCTTAGCGCCTCTAGCGGGGGTAGAGACCCAGTACTTC; cdr3_aa: CASSLAPLAGVETQYF
j_call: TRBJ1-6; d_call: NA; clone_size: few; v_call: TRBV11-3; cdr3_nt: TGTGCCAGCAGCTTAGAGCATAATTCACCCCTCCACTTT; cdr3_aa: CASSLEHNSPLHF
j_call: TRBJ1-2; d_call: TRBD1; clone_size: many; v_call: TRBV29-1; cdr3_nt: TGCAGCGTTGAAGATGCGGGACAGGCCTATGGCTACACCTTC; cdr3_aa: CSVEDAGQAYGYTF
j_call: TRBJ2-6; d_call: TRBD1; clone_size: few; v_call: TRBV12-3/TRBV12-4; cdr3_nt: TGTGCCAGCAGGCTACAGGGGGCAGCTGGGGCCAACGTCCTGACTTTC; cdr3_aa: CASRLQGAAGANVLTF
j_call: TRBJ1-2; d_call: NA; clone_size: NA; v_call: TRBV20-1; cdr3_nt: TGCAGTGCTAGAGATTACGGCAGGGACTATGGCTACACCTTC; cdr3_aa: CSARDYGRDYGYTF
j_call: TRBJ2-4; d_call: TRBD2; clone_size: many; v_call: TRBV5-1; cdr3_nt: TGCGCCAGCAGCTTGGCGACTAGCGCCAAAAACATTCAGTACTTC; cdr3_aa: CASSLATSAKNIQYF
j_call: TRBJ1-1; d_call: TRBD1; clone_size: NA; v_call: TRBV20-1; cdr3_nt: TGCAGTGCTAGAGATTTTCGGGGGACAGTAAACACTGAAGCTTTCTTT; cdr3_aa: CSARDFRGTVNTEAFF
j_call: TRBJ1-2; d_call: NA; clone_size: few; v_call: TRBV6-2/TRBV6-3; cdr3_nt: TGTGCCAGCACCCCAATTGACAGGACAGCTAACTATGGCTACACCTTC; cdr3_aa: CASTPIDRTANYGYTF
j_call: TRBJ2-5; d_call: TRBD1; clone_size: NA; v_call: TRBV18; cdr3_nt: TGTGCCAGCTCACAACCGGGACAGGGGTCAGAGACCCAGTACTTC; cdr3_aa: CASSQPGQGSETQYF
j_call: TRBJ1-5; d_call: NA; clone_size: few; v_call: TRBV4-1; cdr3_nt: TGCGCCAGCAGCCAAGATGCAGGGCAACTGAGCAATCAGCCCCAGCATTTT; cdr3_aa: CASSQDAGQLSNQPQHF
j_call: TRBJ2-5; d_call: TRBD1; clone_size: many; v_call: TRBV7-8; cdr3_nt: TGTGCCAGCGGACGGGACAGTGAGACCCAGTACTTC; cdr3_aa: CASGRDSETQYF
j_call: TRBJ2-1; d_call: NA; clone_size: NA; v_call: TRBV5-7; cdr3_nt: TGTGCCAGCAGCCCCGGGCTCGTATACAATGAGCAGTTCTTC; cdr3_aa: CASSPGLVYNEQFF